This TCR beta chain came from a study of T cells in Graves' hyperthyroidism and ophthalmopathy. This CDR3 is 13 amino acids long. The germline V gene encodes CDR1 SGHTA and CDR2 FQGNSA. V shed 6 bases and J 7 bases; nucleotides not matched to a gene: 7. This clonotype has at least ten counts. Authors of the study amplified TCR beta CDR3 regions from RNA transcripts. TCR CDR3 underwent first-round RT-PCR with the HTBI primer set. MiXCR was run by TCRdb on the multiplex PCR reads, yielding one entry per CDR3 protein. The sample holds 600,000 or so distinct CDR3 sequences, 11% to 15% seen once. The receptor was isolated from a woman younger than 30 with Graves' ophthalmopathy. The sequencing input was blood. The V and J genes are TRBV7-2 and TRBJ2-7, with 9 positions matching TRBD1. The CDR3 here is CASRSTGGREQYF. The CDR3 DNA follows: TGTGCCAGCAGATCAACAGGGGGCAGAGAGCAGTACTTC. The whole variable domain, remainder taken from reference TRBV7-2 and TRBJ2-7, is GAGVSQSPSNKVTEKGKDVELRCDPISGHTALYWYRQSLGQGLEFLIYFQGNSAPDKSGLPSDRFSAERTGGSVSTLTIQRTQQEDSAVYLCASRSTGGREQYFGPGTRLTVT.